This T cell receptor beta chain was obtained from a study of molecular identifiers for immune sequencing clone quantification. The wider study: Four of five splits of RNA from approximately 22,000 or 94,000 naive CD8 cells were sequenced in replicates. Points from the study as a whole: Spike-in Jurkat TCR RNA from a single cell reportedly registered among about a million naive cells. Over 99% of effector molecules, yet under 1% of naive-cell molecules, were held by clones above 20 RNA copies.

Each CDR3 protein gets one entry after TCRdb re-called the PCR reads with MiXCR. The repertoire includes some 96,000 distinct CDR3 sequences, roughly 26% of them detected once, and 0.94% sits in the top ten. This clonotype was seen ten or more times. Antigen: not known. With V trimmed by 0 bases and J by 6 bases, 7 bases remained unmatched. CDR1 and CDR2 (germline): LGHNA, YNFKEQ. The CDR3 consists of 16 residues. This chain links TRBV4-2 with TRBJ2-7; TRBD2 matches at 11 bases. Source material: naive CD8+ T cells from blood, with Jurkat cell RNA spiked in. Subset of the sample: FACS-sorted CD8+CD4-CCR7+CD45RA+ naive T cells. The receptor comes from a human donor in good health. Some libraries in this study had Jurkat cell RNA spiked in. The CDR3 DNA sequence: TGTGCCAGCAGCCAAGATATACTAGCGGGAGTTTCCGAGCAGTACTTC. It yields the protein CASSQDILAGVSEQYF.